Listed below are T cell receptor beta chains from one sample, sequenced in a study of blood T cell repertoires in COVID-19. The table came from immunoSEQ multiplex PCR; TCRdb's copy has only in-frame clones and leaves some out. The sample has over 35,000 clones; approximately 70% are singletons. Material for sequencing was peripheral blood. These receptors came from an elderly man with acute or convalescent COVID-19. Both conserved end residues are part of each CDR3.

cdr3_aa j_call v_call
CSVERQGGFMSENTEAFF TRBJ1-1 TRBV29-1
CASSPPESVRNEKLFF TRBJ1-4 TRBV18
CASSVGSSGTSDTQYF TRBJ2-3 TRBV9
CASRGFLAGAPSKNIQYF TRBJ2-4 TRBV11-2
CASSSDRAFNSPLHF TRBJ1-6 TRBV5-5
CASSMGGEGVYGYTF TRBJ1-2 TRBV19
CASSIVPWQGYGNTIYF TRBJ1-3 TRBV19
CASSPGTGYRGGGFGYTF TRBJ1-2 TRBV7-2
CSASERSLAGTDTQYF TRBJ2-3 TRBV20-1
CASSQPGQGSGTGELFF TRBJ2-2 TRBV7-3
CASSESVRNTIYF TRBJ1-3 TRBV7-2
CSVALAGGNYNEQFF TRBJ2-1 TRBV29-1
CAIQGTGGSYEQYF TRBJ2-7 TRBV10-3
CAWSSRSQPQHF TRBJ1-5 TRBV30
CASSPGDTDTEAFF TRBJ1-1 TRBV18
CASSFPGQGDEKLFF TRBJ1-4 TRBV5-4
CASSIRDSNLGVYGYTF TRBJ1-2 TRBV11-2
CASMLGQANTEAFF TRBJ1-1 TRBV7-9
CAISESAGMGGNTIYF TRBJ1-3 TRBV10-3
CASRAMGSHEIF TRBJ2-1 TRBV6-5
CAWSGQERAEAFF TRBJ1-1 TRBV30
CASSPLTVSSGNTIYF TRBJ1-3 TRBV9
CASSLAGVSGNTIYF TRBJ1-3 TRBV5-4
CASRAARGGGRTDTQYF TRBJ2-3 TRBV27
CATSRGGTSGLGTDTQYF TRBJ2-3 TRBV15
CASSQRGGINEQFF TRBJ2-1 TRBV14
CASSPTVYEQYF TRBJ2-7 TRBV5-5